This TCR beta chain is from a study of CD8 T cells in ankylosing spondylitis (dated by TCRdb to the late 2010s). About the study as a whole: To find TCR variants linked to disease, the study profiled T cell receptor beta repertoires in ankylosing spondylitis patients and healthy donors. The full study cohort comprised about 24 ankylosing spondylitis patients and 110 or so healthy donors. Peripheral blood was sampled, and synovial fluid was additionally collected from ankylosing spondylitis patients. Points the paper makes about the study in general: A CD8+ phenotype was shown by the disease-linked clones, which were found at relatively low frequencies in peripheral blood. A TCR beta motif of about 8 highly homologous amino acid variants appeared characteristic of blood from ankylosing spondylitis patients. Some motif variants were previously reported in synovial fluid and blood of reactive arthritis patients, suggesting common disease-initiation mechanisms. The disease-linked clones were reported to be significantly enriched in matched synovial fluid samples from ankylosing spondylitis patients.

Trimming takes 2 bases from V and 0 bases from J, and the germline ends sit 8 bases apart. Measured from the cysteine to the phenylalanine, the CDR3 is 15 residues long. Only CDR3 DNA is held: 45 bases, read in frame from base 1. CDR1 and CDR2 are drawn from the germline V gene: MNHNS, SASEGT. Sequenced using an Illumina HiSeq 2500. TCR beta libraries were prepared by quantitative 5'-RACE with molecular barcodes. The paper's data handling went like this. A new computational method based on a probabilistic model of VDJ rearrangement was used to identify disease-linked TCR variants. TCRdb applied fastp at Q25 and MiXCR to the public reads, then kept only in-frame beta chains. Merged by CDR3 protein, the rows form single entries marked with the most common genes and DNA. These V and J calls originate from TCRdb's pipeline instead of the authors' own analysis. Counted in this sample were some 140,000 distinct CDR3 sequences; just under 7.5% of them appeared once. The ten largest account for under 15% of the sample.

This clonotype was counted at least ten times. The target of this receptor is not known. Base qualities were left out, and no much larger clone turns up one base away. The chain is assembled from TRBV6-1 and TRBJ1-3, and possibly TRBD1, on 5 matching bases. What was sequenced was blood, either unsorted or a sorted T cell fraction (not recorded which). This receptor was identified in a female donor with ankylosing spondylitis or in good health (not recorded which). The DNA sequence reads TGTGCCAGCAGTGAACCGGGGGTCTCTGGAAACACCATATATTTT. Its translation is CASSEPGVSGNTIYF.